This T cell receptor beta chain was identified during a study of blood T cell repertoires in COVID-19. Whole-study context: Researchers got acute and convalescent COVID-19 samples from the United States, Italy and Spain. PBMCs, B-cell-depleted T cells, or T cells provided the cDNA or gDNA that made up the material.

Profiled with immunoSEQ multiplex PCR; TCRdb holds only in-frame clones, not every one. This sample has some 120,000 clones, with 85% to 90% found just once. This TCR was recovered from a woman in her forties or fifties with active or convalescent COVID-19. Material: peripheral blood.

CDR3 region: CASSLGGGGAFYEQYF. CDR3 DNA: TGCGCCAGCAGCTTGGGTGGCGGGGGAGCCTTTTACGAGCAGTACTTC. V usage is TRBV5-1 and J usage is TRBJ2-7; TRBD2 matches 7 bases. Germline assignment: CDR1 SGHRS and CDR2 YFSETQ. The CDR3 loop spans 16 amino acids. V lost 0 bases and J lost 4; bases outside the gene matches: 10.